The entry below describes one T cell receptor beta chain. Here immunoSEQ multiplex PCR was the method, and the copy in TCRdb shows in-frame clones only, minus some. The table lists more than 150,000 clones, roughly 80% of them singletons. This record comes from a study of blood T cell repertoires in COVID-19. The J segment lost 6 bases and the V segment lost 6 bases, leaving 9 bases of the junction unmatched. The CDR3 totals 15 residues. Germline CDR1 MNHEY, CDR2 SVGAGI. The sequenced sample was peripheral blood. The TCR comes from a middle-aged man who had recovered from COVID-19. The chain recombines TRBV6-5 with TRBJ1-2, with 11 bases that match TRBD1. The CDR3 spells CASRGQGAWEHGYTF. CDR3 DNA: TGTGCCAGCAGAGGACAGGGGGCTTGGGAGCATGGCTACACCTTC.